These 14 T cell receptor beta chains originate from one sample sequenced in a study of blood T cells in healthy people across ages. The second PCR ran about 6 to 11 cycles with a sample-barcoded 5' primer and J-beta primers. TCRdb reprocessed the 5' RACE reads with MiXCR, giving one entry per CDR3 protein. The repertoire holds 890,000 or so distinct CDR3 sequences, under 80% seen once, with around a quarter in the top ten. The sequenced sample consisted of blood. The origin of the receptors is a man younger than 45 in good health.

The chain is built from TRBV29-1 and TRBJ2-7; 8 bases are a match to TRBD1. The J call may be in error: the DNA end matches TRBJ2-5 better. Germline-derived CDR1 and CDR2 are SQVTM and ANQGSEA. The CDR3 has 13 amino acids. CDR3 in DNA: TGCAGCGTTCGCACAGGGGGGTTCGAGACCCAGTACTTC. This gives the protein CSVRTGGFETQYF.

This sequence joins TRBV20-1 and TRBJ2-3; 7 bases fit TRBD1. Losses at the gene ends were 2 bases for V and 4 bases for J; bases not matched to a gene: 6. From germline, CDR1 is DFQATT and CDR2 SNEGSKA (reference sequence). This CDR3 has 14 amino acids. This chain's CDR3 is CSARFPRGPDTQYF. For the CDR3, the DNA is TGCAGTGCTAGATTTCCTAGGGGGCCAGATACGCAGTATTTT.

The chain joins TRBV7-9 to TRBJ2-4; 9 bases align to TRBD1. The J call may be faulty, since TRBJ2-7 better matches the DNA end. The germline CDR1 and CDR2 sequences are SEHNR and FQNEAQ (reference sequence). This CDR3 has 15 amino acids. CDR3 in amino acids: CASRDDRGVGYEQYF. The CDR3 DNA reads TGTGCCAGCAGAGACGACAGGGGGGTAGGGTACGAGCAGTACTTC.

The chain is built from TRBV14 and TRBJ2-7; a possible D gene is TRBD2 (6 bases). Trimming took off 1 base at V and 1 base at J, with 14 bases between the two ends. Germline V gives CDR1 SGHDN, CDR2 FVKESK. The CDR3 has 16 amino acids. In nucleotides, the CDR3 is TGTGCCAGCAGCCAAGCCGGGGCAGGGAGGTCCTACGAGCAGTACTTC. Protein product: CASSQAGAGRSYEQYF.

The chain has TRBV30 and TRBJ2-3; D call uncertain. V lost 0 bases and J lost 0, with 10 bases in between. The germline CDR1 and CDR2 sequences are GTSNPN and SVGIG (reference sequence). The CDR3 has 15 amino acids. CDR3 bases: TGTGCCTGGAGTGTAGGTGCGGAAAGCACAGATACGCAGTATTTT. Its translation: CAWSVGAESTDTQYF.

J is TRBJ1-4 and V is TRBV6-2 or TRBV6-3; 7 bases are a match to TRBD1. The CDR3 contains 17 residues. V shed 0 bases, J shed 5 bases, and the junction held 9 bases outside the gene matches. The germline gives CDR1 MNHEY, CDR2 SVGEGT. The CDR3: CASSYSEDREDNEKLFF. For the CDR3, the DNA is TGTGCCAGCAGTTACTCGGAAGACAGGGAAGACAATGAAAAACTGTTTTTT.

This clonotype was observed a handful of times. The rearrangement uses TRBV29-1 and TRBJ2-5; D may match TRBD1 or TRBD2 (5 bases each). From germline, CDR1 is SQVTM and CDR2 ANQGSEA. The germline V and J ends were trimmed by 2 bases and 4 bases, with 14 bases remaining between them. This CDR3 has 14 amino acids. Here the CDR3 reads CSVELGPPGETQYF. CDR3 DNA: TGCAGCGTTGAATTGGGACCCCCAGGAGAGACCCAGTACTTC.

This CDR3 is CASSQERFSNYGYTF. The CDR3 DNA is TGTGCCAGCAGCCAGGAGAGGTTTAGCAACTATGGCTACACCTTC. The V gene is TRBV4-2, the J gene TRBJ1-2; D ambiguous. V was trimmed by 3 bases and J by 2 bases, leaving 13 bases between them. This CDR3 comprises 15 residues. CDR1 is LGHNA, CDR2 YNFKEQ, per germline.

The chain combines TRBV6-5 with TRBJ2-5; TRBD2 agrees at 12 bases. The germline V gene encodes CDR1 MNHEY and CDR2 SVGAGI. J was trimmed by 0 bases and V by 4 bases; bases with no gene match: 9. CDR3 length: 18 amino acids. The CDR3 coding sequence is TGTGCCAGCAGTTCTCGACTAGCGGGGGTATTCTACCAAGAGACCCAGTACTTC. This codes for CASSSRLAGVFYQETQYF.

This rearrangement joins TRBV20-1 to TRBJ1-5; the D gene is possibly TRBD1 (5 bases). From germline, CDR1 is DFQATT and CDR2 SNEGSKA (reference sequence). This CDR3 has 15 residues. The V gene lost 0 bases and the J gene lost 5 bases, with 14 bases spanning the gap. CDR3 region: CSARDVAGRHQPQHF. The CDR3 DNA follows: TGCAGTGCTAGAGATGTGGCAGGGCGGCATCAGCCCCAGCATTTT.

V is TRBV20-1 and J is TRBJ1-6; D remains ambiguous. The CDR3 is 17 residues long. CDR1 and CDR2 (germline): DFQATT, SNEGSKA (reference sequence). Trimming left V 0 bases short and J 4 bases short, with 16 bases between. The CDR3 sequence is CSARDRVGEGYNSPLHF. Here the CDR3 DNA reads TGCAGTGCTAGAGATCGGGTAGGAGAGGGTTATAATTCACCCCTCCACTTT.

The V and J genes are TRBV4-2 and TRBJ2-7; a weak D match, TRBD1 (5 bases). The CDR3 sequence is 15 residues long. The germline CDR1 and CDR2 sequences are LGHNA and YNFKEQ. Deletions cut 2 bases from V and 6 bases from J, with 17 bases between. CDR3 in amino acids: CASSQHHLDNGEQYF. The CDR3 region has the DNA TGTGCCAGCAGCCAACACCACCTGGACAATGGCGAGCAGTACTTC.

The genes are TRBV28 and TRBJ2-7; D unclear. There are 13 residues in the CDR3. The V and J ends lost 6 bases and 3 bases respectively, with 12 bases between them. In germline, CDR1 is MDHEN, CDR2 SYDVKM. CDR3 nucleotides: TGTGCCAGCAGCTTGGCGGAACTCTACGAGCAGTACTTC. This encodes CASSLAELYEQYF.

This chain joins TRBV9 and TRBJ1-5, with D unclear. The germline V and J ends were trimmed by 0 bases and 6 bases, with 7 bases remaining between them. Germline CDR1 and CDR2: SGDLS and YYNGEE. There are 13 residues in the CDR3. Written as DNA, the CDR3 is TGTGCCAGCAGCGTAGAGGGAATTCAGCCCCAGCATTTT. It translates to CASSVEGIQPQHF.